These 23 T cell receptor beta chains were all obtained from the same sample, sequenced in a study of T cell responses to AZD1222 COVID-19 vaccine. Only in-frame clones appear in the TCRdb table, and some are missing; sequencing was by immunoSEQ multiplex PCR. This table has roughly 100,000 clones, nearly 90% appearing once. The sequencing used peripheral blood, collected on day 0 of AZD1222 vaccination. Receptors were obtained from an adult in good health.

The V and J genes are TRBV9 and TRBJ1-3; no reliable D call. The CDR3 contains 14 residues. V was shortened by 4 bases and J by 0 bases, with 8 bases between the two germline ends. CDR1 and CDR2 (germline): SGDLS, YYNGEE. Here the CDR3 DNA reads TGTGCCAGCAGCACCCTTTCCTCTGGAAACACCATATATTTT. Protein product: CASSTLSSGNTIYF.

The chain carries TRBV19 and TRBJ1-5, with D hard to call. In germline, CDR1 is LNHDA, CDR2 SQIVND (reference sequence). The V end lost 1 base, the J end lost 6 bases, and 10 bases lay between the germline ends. The CDR3 runs to 14 residues. Here the CDR3 reads CASSIGGKGQPQHF. CDR3 nucleotide sequence: TGTGCCAGTAGTATAGGAGGGAAGGGTCAGCCCCAGCATTTT.

This chain connects TRBV7-2 to TRBJ2-1; D is uncertain. Trimming took off 5 bases at V and 10 bases at J, with 21 bases between the two ends. Germline assignment: CDR1 SGHTA and CDR2 FQGNSA. The CDR3 is 15 amino acids. The CDR3 here is CASSLSGPPMVEQFF. The CDR3 DNA reads TGTGCCAGCAGCCTATCTGGGCCTCCTATGGTGGAGCAGTTCTTC.

This chain connects TRBV7-3 to TRBJ2-2, with unresolved D. The V gene's germline CDR1 is SGHTA and CDR2 FQGTGA. This CDR3 region has 17 residues. Trimming left V 1 base short and J 4 bases short, with 16 bases between. The CDR3 spells CASSLRGGILGTGELFF. DNA for the CDR3: TGTGCCAGCAGCTTAAGGGGTGGAATACTGGGCACCGGGGAGCTGTTTTTT.

Only one count was recorded for this clone. The chain joins TRBV5-6 to TRBJ2-7; TRBD1 is a possible D gene (6 bases). This CDR3 contains 14 residues. Per germline, CDR1 SGHDT and CDR2 YYEEEE. Between the trimmed V and J ends, which lost 2 bases and 0 bases, there was a span of 9 bases. The DNA for the CDR3 is TGTGCCAGCAGCTTTCAGGGGCGCTCCTACGAGCAGTACGTC. This gives the protein CASSFQGRSYEQYV.

The J gene is TRBJ1-5, the V gene TRBV27; D is uncertain. This CDR3 region has 13 residues. The V and J ends lost 0 bases and 6 bases respectively, with 6 bases between them. In germline, CDR1 is MNHEY, CDR2 SMNVEV (reference sequence). The CDR3 loop reads CASSLSIGQPQHF. In DNA form, the CDR3 reads TGTGCCAGCAGTTTATCTATCGGTCAGCCCCAGCATTTT.

This clone was seen more than once but under ten times. The chain recombines TRBV12-3 or TRBV12-4 with TRBJ2-7; D remains unclear. Trimming cost V 3 bases and J 5 bases, with 5 bases left between them. This CDR3 spans 11 amino acids. The CDR3 here is CASSFRHEQYF. The DNA for the CDR3 is TGTGCCAGCAGTTTTAGGCACGAGCAGTACTTC.

This clone was counted a single time. The DNA for the CDR3 is TGTGCCAGCAGCCATCCGGACACTTATAGCAATCAGCCCCAGCATTTT. Protein product: CASSHPDTYSNQPQHF. The chain employs TRBV5-5 and TRBJ1-5, with D tentatively TRBD1 (5 bases). V shed 4 bases and J shed 0 bases, with 14 bases lying between them. Germline CDR1 and CDR2: SGHKS and YYEKEE (reference sequence). The CDR3 contains 16 residues.

This rearrangement joins TRBV5-4 to TRBJ1-1; 11 bases are shared with TRBD1. Germline V lookup: CDR1 SGHNT, CDR2 YYREEE (reference sequence). The CDR3 covers 17 residues. V was pared by 4 bases and J by 0 bases, with 8 bases of the junction left unmatched. CDR3 residues: CASSPGQGARMNTEAFF. Here the CDR3 DNA reads TGTGCCAGCAGCCCAGGACAGGGGGCGCGTATGAACACTGAAGCTTTCTTT.

CDR3 sequence: CASSSLTFREAFF. CDR3 bases: TGTGCCAGCAGTTCCCTAACGTTTCGTGAAGCTTTCTTT. V and J are TRBV6-5 and TRBJ1-1; D gene uncertain. CDR1 and CDR2 (germline): MNHEY, SVGAGI. The length of the CDR3 is 13 residues. The V end was cut by 4 bases, the J end by 7 bases, with 13 bases between.

The chain joins TRBV19 to TRBJ2-6, with unresolved D. The CDR3 totals 16 residues. Germline CDR1 LNHDA, CDR2 SQIVND (reference sequence). Deletions cut 1 base from V and 0 bases from J, with 7 bases between. The CDR3 is CASSIASVSGANVLTF. As DNA, the CDR3 is TGTGCCAGTAGTATAGCCAGTGTCTCTGGGGCCAACGTCCTGACTTTC. Combining the CDR3 with reference TRBV19 and TRBJ2-6 gives the whole variable domain DGGITQSPKYLFRKEGQNVTLSCEQNLNHDAMYWYRQDPGQGLRLIYYSQIVNDFQKGDIAEGYSVSREKKESFPLTVTSAQKNPTAFYLCASSIASVSGANVLTFGAGSRLTVL.

The CDR3, as DNA: TGTGCCAGCAGCACACCCGCAGGATCTGGAGAGACCCAGTACTTC. Translation gives CASSTPAGSGETQYF. This rearrangement joins TRBV7-9 to TRBJ2-5, with D unresolved. V gave up 5 bases and J gave up 4 bases, with 17 bases separating them. The CDR3 is made up of 15 amino acids. Germline loops: CDR1 SEHNR, CDR2 FQNEAQ (reference sequence).

This chain uses TRBV2 with TRBJ1-1, with 7 bases matching TRBD1. V shed 5 bases and J 0 bases; nucleotides not matched to a gene: 6. Germline V CDR1 and CDR2: SNHLY, FYNNEI. This CDR3 has 15 residues. CDR3 region: CASSSGTVMNTEAFF. The CDR3 bases are TGTGCCAGCAGTTCCGGGACAGTAATGAACACTGAAGCTTTCTTT. The full variable domain, its missing parts supplied by reference TRBV2 and TRBJ1-1, is EPEVTQTPSHQVTQMGQEVILRCVPISNHLYFYWYRQILGQKVEFLVSFYNNEISEKSEIFDDQFSVERPDGSNFTLKIRSTKLEDSAMYFCASSSGTVMNTEAFFGQGTRLTVV.

The chain has TRBV24-1 and TRBJ2-1; TRBD1 matches 8 bases. V shed 9 bases, J shed 4 bases, and the junction held 10 bases outside the gene matches. Germline CDR1 KGHDR, CDR2 SFDVKD. This CDR3 spans 15 amino acids. The CDR3 DNA sequence: TGTGCCACCGCGGCCCAGGGGGCGGGATACAATGAGCAGTTCTTC. This codes for CATAAQGAGYNEQFF.

The chain joins TRBV2 to TRBJ2-3; 9 bases match TRBD1. The CDR3 has 14 amino acids. Germline CDR1 and CDR2: SNHLY and FYNNEI. After removal of 8 bases from V and 2 bases from J, the junction contained 5 bases not matched to a gene. CDR3 sequence reads: CASVWDRVTDTQYF. The CDR3 DNA follows: TGTGCCAGCGTGTGGGACAGGGTCACAGATACGCAGTATTTT.

In its sample, this clone was seen once. The J gene is TRBJ1-5, the V gene TRBV7-2, with 10 bases matching TRBD1. V lost 6 bases, J lost 6 bases, and 5 bases stayed unmatched. Germline values: CDR1 SGHTA, CDR2 FQGNSA. This CDR3 comprises 14 residues. This CDR3 reads CASSSDRGPQPQHF. The DNA for the CDR3 is TGTGCCAGCAGTTCCGACAGGGGGCCTCAGCCCCAGCATTTT. Drawing the rest from reference TRBV7-2 and TRBJ1-5, the complete variable domain is GAGVSQSPSNKVTEKGKDVELRCDPISGHTALYWYRQSLGQGLEFLIYFQGNSAPDKSGLPSDRFSAERTGGSVSTLTIQRTQQEDSAVYLCASSSDRGPQPQHFGDGTRLSIL.

The genes are TRBV7-2 and TRBJ2-1, with D perhaps being TRBD1 or TRBD2 (6 bases each). Deletions cut 2 bases from V and 3 bases from J, with 11 bases between. Germline CDR1 and CDR2: SGHTA and FQGNSA. The CDR3 contains 15 residues. This CDR3 reads CASSLRGASYNEQFF. CDR3 nucleotides: TGTGCCAGCAGCTTAAGGGGGGCTAGCTACAATGAGCAGTTCTTC.

The chain employs TRBV21-1 and TRBJ2-7. TRBV21-1 is designated a pseudogene. This CDR3 region has 13 residues. As DNA, the CDR3 is TGTGCCAGCTTTTCCTTATTGGGTTTCGAGCAGTACGTC. Translated, it gives CASFSLLGFEQYV.

The rearrangement uses TRBV3-1 (or the pseudogene TRBV3-2) and TRBJ2-3; D is possibly TRBD2 (6 bases). The V gene's germline CDR1 is LGHDT and CDR2 YNNKEL (reference sequence). Trimming took off 2 bases at V and 6 bases at J, with 30 bases between the two ends. This CDR3 has 20 residues. Here the CDR3 reads CASSQKKETWRGSPPDTQYF. CDR3 nucleotides: TGTGCCAGCAGCCAAAAGAAAGAGACTTGGCGGGGAAGTCCTCCCGATACGCAGTATTTT.

This sequence joins TRBV11-3 and TRBJ2-2; 7 nucleotides agree with TRBD1. Germline trimming cut 5 bases from V and 4 bases from J; bases unmatched to any gene: 7. This CDR3 spans 15 amino acids. Looked up from germline, CDR1 is SGHNT and CDR2 is YENEEA. The CDR3 loop is CASSPTGISTGELFF. The CDR3 DNA follows: TGTGCCAGCAGCCCGACAGGGATTAGCACCGGGGAGCTGTTTTTT.

This clone turned up a few times. The chain recombines TRBV5-1 with TRBJ1-1, with 9 bases lining up with TRBD1. In germline, CDR1 is SGHRS, CDR2 YFSETQ. J was trimmed by 7 bases and V by 0 bases; bases with no gene match: 4. The CDR3 contains 14 residues. The CDR3 coding sequence is TGCGCCAGCAGCTTGGGGACAGGGGTCGGTGAAGCTTTCTTT. Translated: CASSLGTGVGEAFF.

The rearrangement uses TRBV7-3 and TRBJ2-2; the match to TRBD1 covers 7 bases. There are 16 residues in the CDR3. CDR1 is SGHTA, CDR2 FQGTGA, per germline. The junction had 16 bases not matched to a gene; V was cut back by 6 bases and J by 9 bases. The CDR3 DNA follows: TGTGCCAGCAGTCGAAAGGGGACAGTCGAAACCCGGGAGCTGTTTTTT. It yields the protein CASSRKGTVETRELFF.

This chain links TRBV6-5 with TRBJ1-2; TRBD1 might be the D (5 bases). CDR1 is MNHEY, CDR2 SVGAGI, per germline. This CDR3 spans 13 amino acids. V gave up 4 bases and J gave up 8 bases, with 14 bases separating them. The CDR3 DNA is TGTGCCAGCAGTTTCGGACAAGTGAGAGGCTACACCTTC. Translation gives CASSFGQVRGYTF.